This T cell receptor (beta chain) emerged from a study of OX40 agonist ivuxolimab in advanced cancers. Study overall: Ivuxolimab was administered intravenously to patients at 0.01 to 10 mg/kg every 2 weeks. Findings of the study overall: Partly responding patients at 0.1-3.0 mg/kg showed some of the smallest clonal expansion. CD4+ and CD8+ blood T cells expanded clonally by week 6 at 0.1 to 3.0 mg/kg.

Libraries were prepared by immunoSEQ multiplex PCR; TCRdb keeps only in-frame clonotypes and omits some of them. Here the sample spans 30,000 to 40,000 clones, roughly four fifths being singletons. Regarding this clone: Its antigen remains unidentified.

The TCR was taken from an adult with an advanced solid tumor such as melanoma, head and neck, liver or kidney cancer. The sequencing used CD4+ or CD8+ T cells sorted from blood, collected in a trial of the OX40 agonist ivuxolimab.

For the CDR3, the DNA is TGTGCCTGGAGTGTAGCGGGAACCGAGCAGTACTTC. Translated, it gives CAWSVAGTEQYF. V usage is TRBV30 and J usage is TRBJ2-7; 7 bases are shared with TRBD2. This CDR3 comprises 12 residues. Germline CDR1 reads GTSNPN; CDR2 reads SVGIG (reference sequence). The junction had 2 bases not matched to a gene; V was cut back by 0 bases and J by 6 bases.